Below, 32 T cell receptor beta chains from the same sample are listed, as sequenced in a study of T-cell reconstitution after alpha-beta-depleted transplantation in children. The authors prepared the TCRbeta library with unique molecular identifiers. TCRdb fed the PCR reads into MiXCR, producing one record per CDR3 protein. The table shows roughly 400,000 distinct CDR3 sequences, with about 40% occurring only once. The sequencing here drew on PBMCs, taken before TCRalphabeta/CD19-depleted stem cell transplant. Receptors originate from a girl aged 2-10 years with aplastic anemia, due to receive a stem cell transplant.

This chain uses TRBV12-3 or TRBV12-4 with TRBJ1-5; D remains ambiguous. Trimming left V 6 bases short and J 3 bases short, with 15 bases between. This CDR3 spans 15 amino acids. The DNA for the CDR3 is TGTGCCAGCAGCCCTGCGGGCCAATACAATCAGCCCCAGCATTTT. Protein product: CASSPAGQYNQPQHF.

The chain carries TRBV4-2 and TRBJ1-1; D is unclear. V lost 4 bases and J lost 0, with 6 bases in between. CDR1 is LGHNA, CDR2 YNFKEQ, per germline. The CDR3 loop spans 13 amino acids. The CDR3 nucleotides are TGTGCCAGCAGCCCCAATCTGAACACTGAAGCTTTCTTT. Encoded protein: CASSPNLNTEAFF.

This clonotype was counted only a few times. It is unclear where the CDR3 begins or ends on the DNA, so no DNA is shown, and the CDR3 is as TCRdb lists it. The genes are TRBV28 and TRBJ2-7; the table gives TRBD1 as D, unverified against the DNA. Germline V gene lookup returns CDR1 MDHEN and CDR2 SYDVKM. The CDR3 has 16 amino acids, counting both end residues. The CDR3 loop reads CASSLGTGQSSYEQYF.

Many counts were recorded for this clonotype. This chain links TRBV7-9 with TRBJ2-1; maybe TRBD2 (6 bases). CDR1 and CDR2 (germline): SEHNR, FQNEAQ (reference sequence). This CDR3 is 17 amino acids long. The V gene lost 0 bases and the J gene lost 0 bases, with 12 bases spanning the gap. The CDR3 DNA is TGTGCCAGCAGCTTAGCGGGAGGCCTCAGCTCCTACAATGAGCAGTTCTTC. Translation: CASSLAGGLSSYNEQFF.

This clonotype has ten or more counts. The chain joins TRBV7-9 to TRBJ1-2; D call uncertain. Trimming cost V 1 base and J 6 bases, with 9 bases left between them. Germline lookup yields CDR1 SEHNR and CDR2 FQNEAQ (reference sequence). The CDR3 runs 13 residues. The DNA for the CDR3 is TGTGCCAGCAGCTTAGAAGCGGCGAATGGCTACACCTTC. Its protein product is CASSLEAANGYTF.

The table lists this clonotype with many counts. The CDR3 coding sequence is TGTGCCAGCAGTTACGCGGACTCGCGGGCTCGGGATGAGCAGTTCTTC. Encoded protein: CASSYADSRARDEQFF. V is TRBV6-2 or TRBV6-3 and J is TRBJ2-1, with D possibly being TRBD2 (5 bases). V lost 2 bases and J 8 bases, leaving 19 bases between the germline ends. Germline assignment: CDR1 MNHEY and CDR2 SVGEGT. CDR3 length equals 16 residues.

This clonotype was counted ten times or more. The chain links TRBV6-1 to TRBJ2-3; 10 bases fit TRBD1. CDR3 size: 15 residues. The junction had 7 bases not matched to a gene; V was cut back by 2 bases and J by 8 bases. In germline, CDR1 is MNHNS, CDR2 SASEGT. This CDR3 reads CASSERQGAKGTQYF. The CDR3 region has the DNA TGTGCCAGCAGTGAACGACAGGGGGCAAAGGGTACGCAGTATTTT.

This clonotype was counted only a few times. V usage is TRBV20-1 and J usage is TRBJ1-4; TRBD1 agrees at 10 bases. J gave up 6 bases and V 0 bases, and 13 bases lay outside the gene matches. The germline V gene encodes CDR1 DFQATT and CDR2 SNEGSKA (reference sequence). This CDR3 has 18 amino acids. DNA of the CDR3: TGCAGTGCTAGAGATTTTGAGGCGATTGGGACAGGGGATGAAAAACTGTTTTTT. Translation gives CSARDFEAIGTGDEKLFF.

V is TRBV20-1 and J is TRBJ2-7; D gene ambiguous. Trimming cost V 1 base and J 0 bases, with 10 bases left between them. CDR1 DFQATT and CDR2 SNEGSKA come from the germline V gene (reference sequence). The CDR3 sequence is 14 residues long. The CDR3 nucleotides are TGCAGTGCTAGAGGCACGGGTCACTCCTACGAGCAGTACTTC. The encoded protein is CSARGTGHSYEQYF.

This chain joins TRBV28 and TRBJ1-4; the match to TRBD1 covers 7 bases. The CDR3 loop spans 15 amino acids. The ends lost 0 bases at V and 4 bases at J; junction bases unmatched: 2. Germline assignment: CDR1 MDHEN and CDR2 SYDVKM. The CDR3 coding sequence is TGTGCCAGCAGTTTATGGGGACAGAGTAATGAAAAACTGTTTTTT. Amino acid sequence: CASSLWGQSNEKLFF.

Only one count was recorded for this clonotype. This sequence joins TRBV7-9 and TRBJ1-2; 9 bases are shared with TRBD1. V shed 6 bases and J 4 bases; nucleotides not matched to a gene: 6. This CDR3 comprises 14 residues. The germline V gene has CDR1 SEHNR and CDR2 FQNEAQ (reference sequence). The CDR3 sequence: CASSKQGAGYGYTF. CDR3 coding DNA: TGTGCCAGCAGTAAACAGGGGGCAGGCTATGGCTACACCTTC.

V is TRBV20-1 and J is TRBJ2-7; TRBD2 agrees at 12 bases. The CDR3 has 15 amino acids. Germline V gene lookup returns CDR1 DFQATT and CDR2 SNEGSKA (reference sequence). V trimming: 3 bases; J trimming: 1 base; junction bases outside the gene matches: 4. In nucleotides, the CDR3 is TGCAGTGCTAGGCTAGCGGGAGGGGAGTCCTACGAGCAGTACTTC. Amino acid sequence: CSARLAGGESYEQYF.

As regards this clonotype: A much larger clone sits a single nucleotide away, making a read error possible. The chain has TRBV5-1 and TRBJ2-3; 12 bases are a match to TRBD2. The CDR3 loop spans 17 amino acids. The V and J ends lost 4 bases and 4 bases, in that order; junction bases with no gene match: 10. CDR1 and CDR2 from the germline V gene are SGHRS and YFSETQ. The CDR3 DNA reads as TGCGCCAGCAGCATCGGACTAGCGGGAAAGATCTCAGATACGCAGTATTTT. This gives the protein CASSIGLAGKISDTQYF. Looking up the rest from reference TRBV5-1 and TRBJ2-3 gives the full variable domain: KAGVTQTPRYLIKTRGQQVTLSCSPISGHRSVSWYQQTPGQGLQFLFEYFSETQRNKGNFPGRFSGRQFSNSRSEMNVSTLELGDSALYLCASSIGLAGKISDTQYFGPGTRLTVL.

This clonotype was counted ten times or more. This chain links TRBV7-8 with TRBJ1-5; D might be TRBD1 (6 bases). Germline V gene lookup returns CDR1 SGHVS and CDR2 FQNEAQ. The CDR3 loop spans 15 amino acids. Trimming took 2 bases from V and 6 from J, leaving 14 bases between them. The CDR3 bases are TGTGCCAGCAGCTTATTGAGGGGGGCGGGTCAGCCCCAGCATTTT. It encodes CASSLLRGAGQPQHF.

The chain has TRBV7-6 and TRBJ2-1; 13 bases are a match to TRBD2. The trim removed 5 bases at V and 9 bases at J, leaving 10 bases unmatched. In germline, CDR1 is SGHVS, CDR2 FNYEAQ. This CDR3 is built from 16 residues. The CDR3 region is CASSGDGLAGASEQFF. CDR3 nucleotides: TGTGCCAGCAGCGGAGATGGACTAGCGGGAGCGTCTGAGCAGTTCTTC.

This clonotype was counted only a few times. This chain uses TRBV4-2 with TRBJ1-5; D is unresolved. From germline, CDR1 is LGHNA and CDR2 YNFKEQ. V was pared by 0 bases and J by 0 bases, with 15 bases between. CDR3 length: 18 amino acids. DNA of the CDR3: TGTGCCAGCAGCCAAGAGTGGGCAGCCAGTTATAGCAATCAGCCCCAGCATTTT. It translates to CASSQEWAASYSNQPQHF.

The rearrangement links TRBV12-3 or TRBV12-4 to TRBJ2-3; no definite D call. This CDR3 is built from 15 residues. Trimming pared 1 base from V and 2 bases from J, leaving 10 bases between. The CDR3 DNA reads TGTGCCAGCAGTTTAGAGCAAATCCTCACAGATACGCAGTATTTT. Its translation: CASSLEQILTDTQYF.

In this sample, this clonotype turned up a few times. This rearrangement joins TRBV6-1 to TRBJ2-7, with 8 bases that match TRBD2. Germline V gene sequence: CDR1 MNHNS, CDR2 SASEGT. V gave up 5 bases and J gave up 2 bases; unmatched junction bases: 8. This CDR3 has 15 residues. CDR3 nucleotide sequence: TGTGCCAGCAGTCGGGGGGGGACGTCGCCCTACGAGCAGTACTTC. It specifies CASSRGGTSPYEQYF.

This clonotype was observed many times. The rearrangement uses TRBV20-1 and TRBJ2-7, with 10 nucleotides matching TRBD1. This CDR3 has 14 residues. The germline V gene encodes CDR1 DFQATT and CDR2 SNEGSKA (reference sequence). With 8 bases clipped from V and 6 bases from J, the junction kept 13 bases outside the gene matches. For the CDR3, the DNA is TGCAGTATTTCCCCGGGGACAGGGGTAACCGAGCAGTACTTC. Translating it yields CSISPGTGVTEQYF.

This chain joins TRBV20-1 and TRBJ1-6; D ambiguous. Germline V gives CDR1 DFQATT, CDR2 SNEGSKA (reference sequence). The CDR3 runs to 13 residues. V was shortened by 1 base and J by 10 bases, with 11 bases between the two germline ends. The CDR3 reads CSARAPASSPLHF. The CDR3 DNA reads as TGCAGTGCTAGAGCTCCGGCCTCCTCACCCCTCCACTTT.

This clonotype was seen ten or more times. The genes are TRBV20-1 and TRBJ1-1, with D uncertain. CDR1 is DFQATT, CDR2 SNEGSKA, per germline (reference sequence). V was shortened by 0 bases and J by 1 base, with 9 bases between the two germline ends. The CDR3 loop spans 14 amino acids. In DNA form, the CDR3 reads TGCAGTGCTAGAGAGCGACGGGGGAACACTGAAGCTTTCTTT. Protein: CSARERRGNTEAFF.

This chain connects TRBV29-1 to TRBJ1-1; weak D call: TRBD1 (6 bases). Trimming left V 6 bases short and J 0 bases short, with 14 bases between. CDR3 length: 14 residues. The germline V gene encodes CDR1 SQVTM and CDR2 ANQGSEA. CDR3 protein: CSVTGTSMNTEAFF. The CDR3 nucleotides are TGCAGCGTAACCGGGACATCCATGAACACTGAAGCTTTCTTT.

This clonotype was recorded at least ten times. The genes are TRBV6-1 and TRBJ2-3, with TRBD2 matching 10 bases. Germline V gene data show CDR1 as MNHNS and CDR2 as SASEGT. The CDR3 extends over 14 amino acids. CDR3 in amino acids: CAHSSGSPPDTQYF. In DNA form, the CDR3 reads TGTGCACATTCTAGCGGGAGCCCCCCAGATACGCAGTATTTT.

There are a few counts of this clonotype. The chain recombines TRBV3-1 with TRBJ2-1; tentatively, D is TRBD1 or TRBD2 (5 bases each). Trimming removed 4 bases from V and 8 bases from J, with 21 bases in between. Germline V gene data show CDR1 as LGHDT and CDR2 as YNNKEL (reference sequence). The CDR3 extends over 16 amino acids. This chain's CDR3 is CASSPGRASRVDEQFF. CDR3 nucleotides: TGTGCCAGCAGCCCAGGGCGGGCTAGCCGGGTAGATGAGCAGTTCTTC.

The rearrangement uses TRBV18 and TRBJ1-5, with 8 bases identical to TRBD1. Looked up from germline, CDR1 is KGHSH and CDR2 is LQKENI. The CDR3 extends over 16 amino acids. With V trimmed by 3 bases and J by 3 bases, 7 bases remained unmatched. CDR3 DNA sequence: TGTGCCAGCTCACCCCAGGGACAGGCAACCAATCAGCCCCAGCATTTT. Its translation is CASSPQGQATNQPQHF.

In this sample, this clonotype turned up many times. The V gene is TRBV12-3 or TRBV12-4, the J gene TRBJ2-5; D remains ambiguous. The CDR3 spans 13 residues. V lost 4 bases and J 2 bases, leaving 8 bases between the germline ends. The CDR3 DNA reads as TGTGCCAGCAGTTCCGCCAGACAAGAGACCCAGTACTTC. Amino acids: CASSSARQETQYF.

V and J are TRBV4-3 and TRBJ1-2, with D unresolved. CDR3 length: 15 residues. The V end lost 5 bases, the J end lost 4 bases, and 17 bases lay between the germline ends. The V gene's germline CDR1 is LGHNA and CDR2 YSLEER. The CDR3 bases are TGCGCCAGCAGCTATCAATCTACAGAGGGCTATGGCTACACCTTC. Its protein product is CASSYQSTEGYGYTF.

This clonotype has more than one count but fewer than ten. The chain links TRBV7-2 to TRBJ1-5; D gene ambiguous. Germline V gene sequence: CDR1 SGHTA, CDR2 FQGNSA. The CDR3 is made up of 12 amino acids. Trimming removed 2 bases from V and 3 bases from J, with 2 bases in between. The CDR3 spells CASSLHNQPQHF. CDR3 DNA sequence: TGTGCCAGCAGCTTACACAATCAGCCCCAGCATTTT.

The V and J genes are TRBV20-1 and TRBJ2-3; D gene uncertain. Trimming left V 3 bases short and J 2 bases short, with 3 bases between. The CDR3 totals 11 residues. Looked up from germline, CDR1 is DFQATT and CDR2 is SNEGSKA (reference sequence). Written as DNA, the CDR3 is TGCAGTGCTAGTACCACAGATACGCAGTATTTT. This translates into CSASTTDTQYF.

In this sample, this clonotype turned up a few times. The chain is built from TRBV27 and TRBJ2-7, with D unresolved. Germline values: CDR1 MNHEY, CDR2 SMNVEV (reference sequence). The CDR3 runs 13 residues. Trimming took off 3 bases at V and 2 bases at J, with 8 bases between the two ends. The CDR3 loop is CASSFQETYEQYF. Here the CDR3 DNA reads TGTGCCAGCAGTTTCCAGGAAACCTACGAGCAGTACTTC.

This clonotype was recorded at least ten times. The CDR3 loop is CSVPGLANTGELFF. CDR3 DNA sequence: TGCAGTGTTCCGGGACTAGCGAACACCGGGGAGCTGTTTTTT. The chain links TRBV20-1 to TRBJ2-2; 8 nucleotides agree with TRBD2. V lost 7 bases, J lost 0 bases, and 4 bases stayed unmatched. The CDR3 spans 14 residues. The V gene's germline CDR1 is DFQATT and CDR2 SNEGSKA (reference sequence).

This clonotype has at least ten counts. The genes are TRBV6-1 and TRBJ2-1; 10 positions agree with TRBD2. Per the germline V gene, CDR1 is MNHNS and CDR2 is SASEGT. After removal of 1 base from V and 6 bases from J, the junction contained 3 bases not matched to a gene. The CDR3 totals 15 residues. As DNA, the CDR3 is TGTGCCAGCAGTGAAGGGGCTAGCGGGAGCAATGAGCAGTTCTTC. Its translation: CASSEGASGSNEQFF.